The entry that follows covers one T cell receptor (beta chain) sequence. These data belong to a study of shared clonotypes between healthy human individuals. Assay used: immunoSEQ multiplex PCR; TCRdb lists only in-frame clones, some missing. The sample has 190,000 or so clones; approximately 95% are singletons. This clonotype was sampled from a woman aged 25 to 39 in good health. Sequencing was performed on naive CD4+ T cells sorted from blood. This sample's subset: CD45RA+ positively selected.

CDR3 DNA sequence: TGTGCCAGCAGCAAAGGTCAGGGTTTGGAGACTAACTATGGCTACACCTTC. Its translation: CASSKGQGLETNYGYTF. The J gene is TRBJ1-2, the V gene TRBV21-1; the D call of TRBD1 is as the table states it, not checked on the DNA. TRBV21-1 is reported as a pseudogene. This CDR3 has 17 residues.